What follows are 29 T cell receptor beta chains derived from one specimen sequenced in a study of CD4 and CD8 cells across lung adenocarcinoma regions. TCRdb fed the PCR reads into MiXCR, producing one record per CDR3 protein. In the table there are several thousand distinct CDR3 sequences, about 56% of which are singletons. The specimen was CD8+ T cells from the center of a lung tumor. The receptors shown here come from a female donor with lung adenocarcinoma. The CD4 and CD8 labels of this study may be unreliable.

For this clonotype: The final CDR3 position lacks the conserved phenylalanine or tryptophan, pointing to a likely read error. The limits of the CDR3 on the DNA are not certain, so only TCRdb's listed CDR3 is given. V gene TRBV12-3 or TRBV12-4 combines with J gene TRBJ2-5; the table's D call, TRBD1, was not checked against the DNA. The CDR3 comprises 16 residues, both ends counted. CDR3 amino acids: CASRHGMGAEPTSRYS.

This clonotype was seen repeatedly, ten times or more. This chain joins TRBV11-2 and TRBJ2-1; either TRBD1 or TRBD2 may fit D (5 bases each). The CDR3 loop spans 15 amino acids. Trimming took off 7 bases at V and 8 bases at J, with 21 bases between the two ends. CDR1 is SGHAT, CDR2 FQNNGV, per germline. The CDR3 region has the DNA TGTGCCAGCAACCCACCGGGACGGGCTTTCGATGAGCAGTTCTTC. Protein: CASNPPGRAFDEQFF.

This chain links TRBV19 with TRBJ2-5, with 11 bases identical to TRBD1. Germline V gene data show CDR1 as LNHDA and CDR2 as SQIVND (reference sequence). V trimming: 9 bases; J trimming: 2 bases; junction bases outside the gene matches: 14. The CDR3 spans 17 residues. This chain's CDR3 is CASHTRRRDRGQETQYF. The CDR3, as DNA: TGTGCCAGCCACACCCGACGCCGGGACAGGGGGCAAGAGACCCAGTACTTC.

Sample share makes this clonotype medium-sized. The CDR3 here is CASSPRFEGTDTQYF. The DNA of the CDR3 is TGTGCCAGCAGTCCAAGGTTCGAAGGCACAGATACGCAGTATTTT. The chain is built from TRBV28 and TRBJ2-3; D remains unclear. The ends were cut back, 5 bases at V and 1 base at J, with 13 bases in the middle. Germline V gene sequence: CDR1 MDHEN, CDR2 SYDVKM. The CDR3 consists of 15 residues.

The chain has TRBV4-3 and TRBJ2-4; the D gene could be TRBD1 or TRBD2 (5 bases each). The length of the CDR3 is 14 residues. The germline V gene has CDR1 LGHNA and CDR2 YSLEER. CDR3 nucleotide sequence: TGCCGCGTCACGGGGCTGCGAGCCAAAGACACGCAGTACTTC. It codes for CRVTGLRAKDTQYF.

The chain combines TRBV6-1 with TRBJ2-5, with D possibly TRBD1 on 5 matching bases. This CDR3 comprises 15 residues. Germline loops: CDR1 MNHNS, CDR2 SASEGT. Trimming shortened V by 2 bases and J by 4 bases, and 14 bases separated the two germline ends. The CDR3 region has the DNA TGTGCCAGCAGTGAACAGGGTTCGTGGGGAGAGACCCAGTACTTC. Translation: CASSEQGSWGETQYF.

This clonotype was detected only a few times. The conserved final phenylalanine or tryptophan is absent from the CDR3, which likely points to a read error. It is unclear where the CDR3 begins or ends on the DNA, so no DNA is shown, and the CDR3 is as TCRdb lists it. The gene calls are TRBV7-9 and TRBJ2-6; the table names TRBD1, a call not compared with the DNA. Germline CDR1 is SEHNR and CDR2 is FQNEAQ (reference sequence). The CDR3 is 15 amino acids in total, end residues counted. The CDR3 loop reads CANSTSRGNRDRAVS.

This clonotype was recorded once. The CDR3 spells CARNEGRAKNIQYF. The CDR3 nucleotides read TGTGCCAGGAACGAGGGACGAGCCAAAAACATTCAGTACTTC. V gene TRBV6-1 combines with J gene TRBJ2-4; the D gene could be TRBD1 or TRBD2 (5 bases each). CDR3 length equals 14 residues. The germline gives CDR1 MNHNS, CDR2 SASEGT. V was cut by 9 bases and J by 0 bases, with 12 bases left in between.

This clonotype is large. The V and J genes are TRBV6-1 and TRBJ2-1, with D possibly TRBD2 on 5 matching bases. V was clipped by 0 bases and J by 0 bases, with 9 bases between them. Germline assignment: CDR1 MNHNS and CDR2 SASEGT. This CDR3 has 16 amino acids. The CDR3, as DNA: TGTGCCAGCAGTGAAGCTCGAGGGTTCTCCTACAATGAGCAGTTCTTC. Its protein is CASSEARGFSYNEQFF.

The count of this clonotype is one. The junction differs from germline at one of its ends, possibly a read error. The rearrangement joins TRBV28 to TRBJ2-3; D is perhaps TRBD1 or TRBD2 (5 bases each). Germline V gene data show CDR1 as MDHEN and CDR2 as SYDVKM. The CDR3 has 15 amino acids. In nucleotides, the CDR3 is TGTGCCAGCAGTCCGGGGCTGGGAGCCAAAGATACGCAGTATTTC. It translates to CASSPGLGAKDTQYF. Full variable domain (remainder filled in from reference TRBV28 and TRBJ2-3): DVKVTQSSRYLVKRTGEKVFLECVQDMDHENMFWYRQDPGLGLRLIYFSYDVKMKEKGDIPEGYSVSREKKERFSLILESASTNQTSMYLCASSPGLGAKDTQYFGPGTRLTVL.

The chain joins TRBV7-2 to TRBJ2-1; 12 bases align to TRBD2. The J call is doubtful: the DNA matches TRBJ2-7 better. Germline values: CDR1 SGHTA, CDR2 FQGNSA. The CDR3 length is 14 residues. The CDR3 loop is CASSSGLAGKWQYF. The DNA for the CDR3 is TGTGCCAGCAGTTCCGGACTAGCGGGAAAGTGGCAGTACTTC.

In regard to this clonotype: The junction does not match germline at one end; this may be a read error. The J gene is TRBJ2-3, the V gene TRBV7-8; no clear D gene. CDR3 length: 13 amino acids. Germline V gives CDR1 SGHVS, CDR2 FQNEAQ. The CDR3 sequence is CASSVGSADTQYF. CDR3 in DNA: TGTGCCAGCAGCGTAGGGTCGGCAGATACCCAGTATTTT.

Concerning this clonotype: The junction departs from germline at one end; a sequencing error may be responsible. The gene calls are TRBV7-3 and TRBJ2-3; D unclear. Gene TRBJ2-7 matches the end of the DNA better, so the J call may be wrong. Per the germline V gene, CDR1 is SGHTA and CDR2 is FQGTGA. The CDR3 sequence is 14 residues long. CDR3 in DNA: TGCCGCGTCAGCTTAAGGTGGGCCACAAACACGCAGTACTTC. Amino acid sequence: CRVSLRWATNTQYF.

J is TRBJ2-2 and V is TRBV6-1; tentative D call: TRBD2 (5 bases). The end of the DNA aligns better with TRBJ2-3, so the J call may be wrong. CDR3 length equals 14 residues. The germline gives CDR1 MNHNS, CDR2 SASEGT. DNA for the CDR3: TGTGCCAGCAGTGATGCGCGGAGCGCCGGGGAGCAGTATTTT. It is translated as CASSDARSAGEQYF.

Turning to this clonotype: Sequence at one end of the junction differs from germline and may be a read error. The chain couples TRBV7-6 to TRBJ2-4; the D gene could be TRBD1 or TRBD2 (5 bases each). CDR1 and CDR2 from the germline V gene are SGHVS and FNYEAQ. The length of the CDR3 is 15 residues. CDR3 sequence (DNA): TGTGCCAGCGTCTTGGGGCTGGGAGCCGAAGACACTCAGTACTTT. Translating it yields CASVLGLGAEDTQYF.

In this sample, this clonotype turned up once. A junction end diverges from the germline sequence, so it may reflect a read error. The chain links TRBV6-1 to TRBJ2-3, with a tentative D call TRBD2 (5 bases). The germline gives CDR1 MNHNS, CDR2 SASEGT. The CDR3 is made up of 16 amino acids. CDR3 bases: TGTGCCAGCAGTGGCTCTGGCGGGCGTGACACAGAGACGCAGTATTTC. Its protein product is CASSGSGGRDTETQYF.

This chain links TRBV6-1 with TRBJ2-1, with 7 positions matching TRBD2. The J call may be mistaken, given a closer DNA end match to TRBJ2-5. The CDR3 extends over 13 amino acids. From germline, CDR1 is MNHNS and CDR2 SASEGT. CDR3 residues: CASSLADQETQYF. Written as DNA, the CDR3 is TGTGCCAGCAGTCTAGCGGATCAAGAGACCCAGTACTTC.

Comment on this clonotype: In this CDR3 the conserved last residue, phenylalanine or tryptophan, is missing, so a read error is likely. No DNA is shown, since the ends of the CDR3 on it are uncertain; the CDR3 is the one TCRdb lists. CDR3 protein: CATTPCPHSFNYRNFLVVL. The V call is TRBV24-1, the J call TRBJ2-5; the DNA was not used to check the table's D call, TRBD1. The CDR3 is 19 amino acids in total, end residues counted. Germline V gives CDR1 KGHDR, CDR2 SFDVKD.

In regard to this clonotype: The germline gene is not matched at one end of the junction; a read error may be the cause. The chain recombines TRBV7-6 with TRBJ2-1; tentative D call: TRBD2 (5 bases). Germline loops: CDR1 SGHVS, CDR2 FNYEAQ. The length of the CDR3 is 13 residues. The CDR3 nucleotides are TGTGCCAGCCTGCGGGTCTGGATAGATGAGCAGTTCTTT. It encodes CASLRVWIDEQFF.

By share, this clonotype counts as medium-sized (0.01 to 0.1%). The J gene is TRBJ2-1, the V gene TRBV7-2; D gene unclear. The J call may be faulty, since TRBJ2-7 better matches the DNA end. Germline V CDR1 and CDR2: SGHTA, FQGNSA. The CDR3 runs 14 residues. The DNA of the CDR3 is TGTGCCAGCAGCTTAGCGCCCATTCCCTACGAGCAGTACTTC. Encoded protein: CASSLAPIPYEQYF.

The V call is TRBV28, the J call TRBJ2-2, with D perhaps TRBD1 (5 bases). This CDR3 region has 12 residues. V was trimmed by 8 bases and J by 12 bases, leaving 16 bases between them. Germline CDR1 reads MDHEN; CDR2 reads SYDVKM. The CDR3: CASGADPAKLFF. Written as DNA, the CDR3 is TGTGCCAGCGGGGCAGACCCGGCTAAGCTGTTTTTT.

Comments on this clonotype: A junction end diverges from the germline sequence, so it may reflect a read error. CDR3 protein: CASKVRAVNGEQFF. Written as DNA, the CDR3 is TGTGCCAGCAAGGTCAGGGCGGTCAACGGTGAGCAGTTTTTT. This chain connects TRBV2 to TRBJ2-1, with D perhaps TRBD1 (5 bases). The CDR3 totals 14 residues. CDR1 SNHLY and CDR2 FYNNEI come from the germline V gene.

The chain carries TRBV28 and TRBJ2-3; TRBD2 might be the D (6 bases). Germline V lookup: CDR1 MDHEN, CDR2 SYDVKM. The V end was cut by 10 bases, the J end by 5 bases, with 22 bases between. CDR3 size: 15 residues. Here the CDR3 DNA reads TGTGCCACCGAACCCACCCCGACTAGAGTAGATACGCAGTATTTT. It is translated as CATEPTPTRVDTQYF. The complete variable domain, with remaining parts taken from reference TRBV28 and TRBJ2-3, reads DVKVTQSSRYLVKRTGEKVFLECVQDMDHENMFWYRQDPGLGLRLIYFSYDVKMKEKGDIPEGYSVSREKKERFSLILESASTNQTSMYLCATEPTPTRVDTQYFGPGTRLTVL.

Judged by abundance, this clonotype is medium-sized. The rearrangement joins TRBV7-6 to TRBJ1-2, with 8 bases aligning to TRBD1. The trim removed 2 bases at V and 4 bases at J, leaving 12 bases unmatched. CDR3 length: 17 amino acids. Germline V CDR1 and CDR2: SGHVS, FNYEAQ. The CDR3 sequence: CASSLIPPGGSGYGYTF. The DNA for the CDR3 is TGTGCCAGCAGCTTAATCCCGCCAGGGGGCTCCGGCTATGGCTACACCTTC.

About this clonotype itself: A junction end diverges from the germline sequence, so it may reflect a read error. The chain is built from TRBV6-1 and TRBJ2-1; the match to TRBD2 covers 10 bases. This CDR3 has 17 amino acids. Germline V CDR1 and CDR2: MNHNS, SASEGT. CDR3 coding DNA: TGTGCCAGCAGTGAATTGTTGTTAGCGGGAGGCTACAGTGAGCTGTTTTTC. It yields the protein CASSELLLAGGYSELFF.

The rearrangement uses TRBV5-6 and TRBJ2-5; possible D gene TRBD1, 6 bases. Germline V gene sequence: CDR1 SGHDT, CDR2 YYEEEE. This CDR3 has 14 residues. V was shortened by 3 bases and J by 4 bases, with 13 bases between the two germline ends. This chain's CDR3 is CASSYTGLVETQYF. The CDR3 DNA reads as TGTGCCAGCAGCTATACAGGGTTGGTAGAGACCCAGTACTTC.

As regards this clonotype: A clone one base away is much larger, so this may be a read error. The V and J genes are TRBV11-3 and TRBJ2-4, with D perhaps given as TRBD1 or TRBD2 (7 bases each). V lost 5 bases and J 13 bases, leaving 18 bases between the germline ends. The CDR3 length is 13 residues. CDR1 is SGHNT, CDR2 YENEEA, per germline. The DNA of the CDR3 is TGTGCCAGCAGCCCGGGACAGCGGGACACCCAGTACTTC. It specifies CASSPGQRDTQYF.

This chain uses TRBV9 with TRBJ2-1, with 9 bases fitting TRBD1. Looked up from germline, CDR1 is SGDLS and CDR2 is YYNGEE. This CDR3 spans 16 amino acids. V dropped 0 bases and J dropped 6; count of bases not matched to a gene: 7. This CDR3 reads CASSVVGQGIPNEQFF. The CDR3, as DNA: TGTGCCAGCAGCGTAGTGGGACAGGGAATCCCCAATGAGCAGTTCTTC.

This clonotype has a handful of counts. At one boundary the junction diverges from the germline segment, which might be a read error. The chain combines TRBV7-3 with TRBJ2-5; D is undetermined. Germline assignment: CDR1 SGHTA and CDR2 FQGTGA. This CDR3 is built from 14 residues. CDR3 protein: CASSLSRSTETQYF. CDR3 DNA: TGTGCCAGCAGCTTAAGCAGGAGCACAGAGACGCAGTACTTC.